One TCR beta chain is described in this entry. This specimen comes from a study of blood T cell repertoires in COVID-19. In the study overall: Specimens from acute and convalescent COVID-19 originated in the United States, Italy and Spain.

This CDR3 region has 13 residues. Trimming took 7 bases from V and 1 from J; bases not matched to a gene: 1. Germline values: CDR1 KGHDR, CDR2 SFDVKD. Under the authors' procedure: From reference gene primer amplification, estimates of nucleated cell counts were derived. TCRdb's table, derived via immunoSEQ multiplex PCR, lists solely in-frame clones and lacks some. That table gives V, J and clone size, and the DNA gave D and trimming. The sample lists 150,000 or so clones; approximately 86% were seen once. The TCR originated in a woman aged 40-49 years with active or convalescent COVID-19. The sample comprised peripheral blood. The chain recombines TRBV24-1 with TRBJ1-1; 8 bases line up with TRBD1. The CDR3 region has the DNA TGTGCCACCAGGGGACAGGCGAACACTGAAGCTTTCTTT. Translating gives CATRGQANTEAFF.